This T cell receptor beta chain was captured in a study of OX40 agonist ivuxolimab in advanced cancers. Study information: Three individuals attained partial responses, comprising one hepatocellular carcinoma case and two cutaneous melanoma cases.

Produced via immunoSEQ multiplex PCR; TCRdb's table is partial and in-frame only. Among about 33,000 clones listed, roughly 89% were seen once. V dropped 0 bases and J dropped 5 bases, with 4 bases sitting between them. The germline CDR1 and CDR2 sequences are MGHRA and YSYEKL. CDR3 length equals 12 residues. The sample in question was CD4+ or CD8+ T cells sorted from blood, obtained in a trial of the OX40 agonist ivuxolimab. This TCR was sampled from an adult with an advanced solid tumor such as melanoma, head and neck, liver or kidney cancer. This chain links TRBV4-1 with TRBJ2-5; D not resolved. The CDR3 nucleotides read TGCGCCAGCAGCCAAGAGGGGGAGACCCAGTACTTC. This codes for CASSQEGETQYF.